The 19 T cell receptor beta chains below come from one sample, sequenced in a study of T cell repertoires in cytomegalovirus infection. TCRdb recomputed calls from the reads with MiXCR, one row per CDR3 protein. In the table there are around 770,000 distinct CDR3 sequences, almost 30% of which are singletons. The antigens these receptors bind are not known. The specimen was cultured CD8+ T cells from PBMCs, collected from culture after CMV antigen stimulation. Receptor source: a human donor in good health (CMV status not recorded). Some clones in this sample may be carry-over from other donors' samples.

V usage is TRBV6-2 or TRBV6-3 and J usage is TRBJ1-2; D perhaps matches TRBD1 (5 bases). This CDR3 comprises 14 residues. Germline assignment: CDR1 MNHEY and CDR2 SVGEGT. Trimming removed 0 bases from V and 8 bases from J, with 13 bases in between. CDR3 sequence (DNA): TGTGCCAGCAGTTACTCGCCAGGGCCGCTGGGCTACACCTTC. Protein sequence: CASSYSPGPLGYTF.

The chain carries TRBV4-1 and TRBJ2-6; D is undetermined. This CDR3 spans 18 amino acids. The V gene's germline CDR1 is MGHRA and CDR2 YSYEKL. V lost 1 base, J lost 0 bases, and 13 bases lay in between. CDR3 DNA sequence: TGCGCCAGCAGCCAAGGCCCCCACGATCTCTCTGGGGCCAACGTCCTGACTTTC. Translating it yields CASSQGPHDLSGANVLTF.

The chain employs TRBV20-1 and TRBJ2-7; unclear D gene. The V gene's germline CDR1 is DFQATT and CDR2 SNEGSKA (reference sequence). Deletions cut 0 bases from V and 0 bases from J, with 9 bases between. This CDR3 spans 14 amino acids. The DNA of the CDR3 is TGCAGTGCTAGAGATGAGGCCTCCTCCTACGAGCAGTACTTC. It is translated as CSARDEASSYEQYF.

This clonotype has only one observation. This chain links TRBV4-3 with TRBJ2-2; D might be TRBD2 (5 bases). Trimming left V 0 bases short and J 4 bases short, with 6 bases between. This CDR3 has 14 amino acids. Germline V gives CDR1 LGHNA, CDR2 YSLEER. CDR3 sequence: CASSQDAGTGELFF. CDR3 nucleotide sequence: TGCGCCAGCAGCCAAGATGCGGGCACCGGGGAGCTGTTTTTT.

The rearrangement uses TRBV12-3 or TRBV12-4 and TRBJ2-4; TRBD2 is a possible D gene (6 bases). The V end was cut by 7 bases, the J end by 6 bases, with 10 bases between. The CDR3 spans 12 residues. CDR3 protein: CASTPGGNIQYF. CDR3 coding DNA: TGTGCCAGCACCCCCGGGGGAAACATTCAGTACTTC.

Details on this clonotype: A much larger clone is a single base away; this may be a read error. V gene TRBV6-6 combines with J gene TRBJ1-5; D gene ambiguous. Germline values: CDR1 MNHNY, CDR2 SVGAGI (reference sequence). The CDR3 length is 15 residues. The V gene lost 2 bases and the J gene lost 0 bases, with 8 bases spanning the gap. CDR3 loop: CASSYGPYSNQPQHF. CDR3 sequence (DNA): TGTGCCAGCAGTTACGGCCCCTATAGCAATCAGCCCCAGCATTTT.

This clonotype was detected many times. J is TRBJ1-2 and V is TRBV7-8; D unclear. This CDR3 is built from 15 residues. CDR1 is SGHVS and CDR2 is FQNEAQ in the germline V gene. V lost 0 bases and J lost 0, with 8 bases in between. Here the CDR3 DNA reads TGTGCCAGCAGCTTAGCGCTACCGGCTAACTATGGCTACACCTTC. This gives the protein CASSLALPANYGYTF.

The rearrangement links TRBV20-1 to TRBJ1-6; the D gene is possibly TRBD1 (5 bases). Trimming stripped 5 bases from V and 9 bases from J, with 20 bases between. The germline gives CDR1 DFQATT, CDR2 SNEGSKA (reference sequence). The CDR3 consists of 15 residues. CDR3: CSARDRQRVGSPLHF. DNA for the CDR3: TGCAGTGCTCGGGACCGCCAGAGGGTTGGTTCACCCCTCCACTTT.

The V call is TRBV15, the J call TRBJ1-3; D is unclear. Trimming removed 0 bases at V and 2 bases at J, with 11 bases between. CDR3 length: 16 amino acids. Germline CDR1 LNHNV, CDR2 YYDKDF (reference sequence). CDR3 loop: CATSRDAGFPGNTIYF. The CDR3 bases are TGTGCCACCAGCAGAGATGCGGGGTTTCCTGGAAACACCATATATTTT.

This clonotype was detected once. The V call is TRBV28, the J call TRBJ2-3; 9 nucleotides match TRBD2. From germline, CDR1 is MDHEN and CDR2 SYDVKM. This CDR3 comprises 16 residues. J gave up 2 bases and V 3 bases, and 6 bases lay outside the gene matches. CDR3 in DNA: TGTGCCAGCAGTTTGAAGCGGGGGGAGGACACAGATACGCAGTATTTT. Its translation is CASSLKRGEDTDTQYF.

The rearrangement links TRBV6-2 or TRBV6-3 to TRBJ2-1; 11 bases line up with TRBD2. CDR1 is MNHEY, CDR2 SVGEGT, per germline. This CDR3 region has 17 residues. V trimming: 0 bases; J trimming: 8 bases; junction bases outside the gene matches: 9. CDR3 region: CASSYSISGGAFYEQFF. The CDR3 DNA sequence: TGTGCCAGCAGTTACTCGATTAGCGGGGGGGCTTTCTATGAGCAGTTCTTC.

In its sample, this clonotype was seen many times. V gene TRBV7-9 combines with J gene TRBJ2-7, with a tentative D call TRBD1 (6 bases). Trimming removed 4 bases at V and 1 base at J, with 8 bases between. This CDR3 has 13 amino acids. Germline V gene data show CDR1 as SEHNR and CDR2 as FQNEAQ (reference sequence). This chain's CDR3 is CASSSGDSYEQYF. Here the CDR3 DNA reads TGTGCCAGCAGCTCAGGGGATTCCTACGAGCAGTACTTC.

In this sample, this clonotype turned up once. CDR3 amino acids: CANSFLAGQGIHEQYV. DNA of the CDR3: TGTGCCAACAGCTTTTTAGCGGGACAGGGGATCCACGAGCAGTACGTC. The chain recombines TRBV7-6 with TRBJ2-7; 10 bases are a match to TRBD1. Germline lookup yields CDR1 SGHVS and CDR2 FNYEAQ. This CDR3 contains 16 residues.

V usage is TRBV5-4 and J usage is TRBJ2-3, with TRBD1 matching over 12 bases. The CDR3 is 18 residues long. V lost 0 bases and J lost 8; bases outside the gene matches: 13. The germline CDR1 and CDR2 sequences are SGHNT and YYREEE (reference sequence). In DNA form, the CDR3 reads TGTGCCAGCAGCTTGGGAGTCGGGTTGGGACAGGGGGCTCGTACGCAGTATTTT. It specifies CASSLGVGLGQGARTQYF.

Notes on this clonotype: A much larger clonotype is one base distant, so this may be a read error. This chain joins TRBV2 and TRBJ2-7; the D is unclear. The CDR3 runs to 12 residues. Germline V lookup: CDR1 SNHLY, CDR2 FYNNEI. CDR3 bases: TGTACCAGCAAGAACATTCTTTACGAGCAGTACGTC. This sequence encodes CTSKNILYEQYV.

This clonotype was counted many times. The J gene is TRBJ1-4, the V gene TRBV7-8, with a tentative D call TRBD1 (5 bases). Trimming stripped 5 bases from V and 0 bases from J, with 10 bases between. The CDR3 loop spans 15 amino acids. Germline V gives CDR1 SGHVS, CDR2 FQNEAQ. The DNA of the CDR3 is TGTGCCAGCAGCCCGCAGGGCCCAACTAATGAAAAACTGTTTTTT. The encoded protein is CASSPQGPTNEKLFF.

The V and J genes are TRBV19 and TRBJ2-3; TRBD1 matches 9 bases. Per germline, CDR1 LNHDA and CDR2 SQIVND (reference sequence). Losses at the gene ends were 10 bases for V and 4 bases for J; bases not matched to a gene: 21. This CDR3 contains 18 residues. The CDR3 loop reads CATRRRHYGTGSADTQYF. For the CDR3, the DNA is TGTGCCACCCGGAGGAGGCACTACGGGACAGGGAGCGCAGATACGCAGTATTTT.

The chain is built from TRBV9 and TRBJ1-1; TRBD1 is a possible D gene (5 bases). This CDR3 is 19 amino acids long. V was clipped by 4 bases and J by 0 bases, with 25 bases between them. Germline V gene sequence: CDR1 SGDLS, CDR2 YYNGEE. The CDR3, as DNA: TGTGCCAGCAGCCCCCTTACAGGAGGGACGTTTCGGATGAACACTGAAGCTTTCTTT. Protein sequence: CASSPLTGGTFRMNTEAFF.

This clonotype has ten or more counts. The gene calls are TRBV7-2 and TRBJ2-3, with D perhaps matching TRBD2 (7 bases). Germline V gene sequence: CDR1 SGHTA, CDR2 FQGNSA. CDR3 length equals 15 residues. Deletions cut 2 bases from V and 1 base from J, with 10 bases between. In nucleotides, the CDR3 is TGTGCCAGCAGCTTAACAGGGAGGGGCACAGATACGCAGTATTTT. As protein: CASSLTGRGTDTQYF.